Presented here are 28 T cell receptor beta chains from one specimen sequenced in a study of T cells of healthy individuals. TCRdb analysed the 5' RACE reads with MiXCR anew, one entry per CDR3 protein. Counted here are approximately 50,000 distinct CDR3 sequences, 14% to 15% occurring once; the ten biggest clones make up approximately 16%. Receptors were obtained from a human donor in good health.

This clonotype appeared many times. J is TRBJ2-1 and V is TRBV7-2; D call uncertain. Germline assignment: CDR1 SGHTA and CDR2 FQGNSA. This CDR3 is built from 12 residues. V lost 4 bases to trimming and J lost 4 bases, with 5 bases between them. The CDR3 sequence: CASSSGYNEQFF. The CDR3 DNA is TGTGCCAGCAGCTCCGGATACAATGAGCAGTTCTTC.

In its sample, this clonotype was seen a few times. The CDR3 is CSVEDRQPQETQYF. The CDR3 nucleotides are TGCAGCGTTGAAGACAGGCAACCTCAAGAGACCCAGTACTTC. This chain links TRBV29-1 with TRBJ2-5; D not resolved. V was clipped by 0 bases and J by 2 bases, with 10 bases between them. Germline CDR1 is SQVTM and CDR2 is ANQGSEA. The CDR3 loop spans 14 amino acids.

V usage is TRBV25-1 and J usage is TRBJ2-1; D is undetermined. The germline CDR1 and CDR2 sequences are MGHDK and SYGVNS. CDR3 length: 11 residues. The ends were cut back, 6 bases at V and 4 bases at J, with 4 bases in the middle. The CDR3 reads CASRAYNEQFF. The CDR3 DNA reads as TGTGCCAGCAGAGCTTACAATGAGCAGTTCTTC.

This clonotype was seen many times. The J gene is TRBJ2-3, the V gene TRBV4-2; D not certain. V was pared by 2 bases and J by 0 bases, with 9 bases between. The germline CDR1 and CDR2 sequences are LGHNA and YNFKEQ. CDR3 length equals 15 residues. CDR3 loop: CASSQYTESTDTQYF. In DNA form, the CDR3 reads TGTGCCAGCAGCCAATATACTGAAAGCACAGATACGCAGTATTTT.

Many counts were recorded for this clonotype. The chain has TRBV20-1 and TRBJ2-3; possibly TRBD1 or TRBD2 for D (5 bases each). Germline-derived CDR1 and CDR2 are DFQATT and SNEGSKA (reference sequence). Between the trimmed V and J ends, which lost 2 bases and 0 bases, there was a span of 12 bases. This CDR3 region has 15 residues. The CDR3 nucleotides read TGCAGTGCTAGACGGGACGGTACTAGCACAGATACGCAGTATTTT. This encodes CSARRDGTSTDTQYF.

This clonotype was counted ten times or more. The chain has TRBV7-9 and TRBJ2-1, with D possibly being TRBD2 (6 bases). Germline V gives CDR1 SEHNR, CDR2 FQNEAQ (reference sequence). Trimming stripped 4 bases from V and 7 bases from J, with 17 bases between. The CDR3 runs 15 residues. The CDR3 nucleotides are TGTGCCAGCAGCTCCGGGAGAACGCCAAGGAATGAGCAGTTCTTC. Residues: CASSSGRTPRNEQFF.

The chain couples TRBV7-6 to TRBJ2-7; unclear D gene. Trimming removed 4 bases at V and 3 bases at J, with 7 bases between. The CDR3 contains 12 residues. Per germline, CDR1 SGHVS and CDR2 FNYEAQ. CDR3 in amino acids: CASSSDYYEQYF. CDR3 nucleotide sequence: TGTGCCAGCAGCTCGGATTACTACGAGCAGTACTTC. Based on the CDR3 plus reference TRBV7-6 and TRBJ2-7, the full variable domain is GAGVSQSPRYKVTKRGQDVALRCDPISGHVSLYWYRQALGQGPEFLTYFNYEAQQDKSGLPNDRFSAERPEGSISTLTIQRTEQRDSAMYRCASSSDYYEQYFGPGTRLTVT.

This clonotype has more than one count but fewer than ten. V is TRBV5-1 and J is TRBJ2-1; 7 bases line up with TRBD2. CDR1 is SGHRS and CDR2 is YFSETQ in the germline V gene. The CDR3 runs to 16 residues. Trimming took 4 bases from V and 3 from J; bases not matched to a gene: 10. CDR3 sequence: CASSLAEAGRYNEQFF. CDR3 coding DNA: TGCGCCAGCAGCCTGGCGGAAGCGGGACGCTACAATGAGCAGTTCTTC.

This clonotype was seen repeatedly, ten times or more. The chain combines TRBV7-2 with TRBJ2-1, with D unclear. V was cut by 5 bases and J by 4 bases, with 6 bases left in between. CDR1 and CDR2 (germline): SGHTA, FQGNSA. The CDR3 loop spans 12 amino acids. CDR3: CASSPSYNEQFF. The CDR3, as DNA: TGTGCCAGCAGCCCATCTTACAATGAGCAGTTCTTC.

This chain links TRBV7-2 with TRBJ1-6, with 9 bases identical to TRBD1. V gave up 1 base and J gave up 8 bases; unmatched junction bases: 6. Germline-derived CDR1 and CDR2 are SGHTA and FQGNSA. This CDR3 has 16 residues. The CDR3 reads CASSLGATGGHSPLHF. The CDR3 DNA reads TGTGCCAGCAGCTTAGGGGCGACAGGGGGGCATTCACCCCTCCACTTT.

The chain couples TRBV10-3 to TRBJ2-5; 9 bases are shared with TRBD2. V lost 5 bases and J lost 0; bases outside the gene matches: 4. CDR3 length equals 15 residues. Germline assignment: CDR1 ENHRY and CDR2 SYGVKD. The CDR3 region is CAISPLAGYQETQYF. The CDR3 DNA reads TGTGCCATCAGTCCGCTAGCGGGGTACCAAGAGACCCAGTACTTC.

As concerns this clonotype: A much bigger clone sits one base away, suggesting this may be a read error. J is TRBJ1-3 and V is TRBV7-8; D not resolved. The CDR3 sequence is 16 residues long. The V gene's germline CDR1 is SGHVS and CDR2 FQNEAQ. The DNA of the CDR3 is TGTGTCAGCAGCTTAGCGGCCCTTAGCTCTGGAAACACCATATATTTT. Its translation: CVSSLAALSSGNTIYF.

This clonotype was observed many times. The chain has TRBV10-3 and TRBJ1-5, with 9 bases fitting TRBD1. Trimming removed 3 bases from V and 4 bases from J; junction bases left unmatched: 4. Germline V gene sequence: CDR1 ENHRY, CDR2 SYGVKD. CDR3 length equals 15 residues. For the CDR3, the DNA is TGTGCCATCAGTGATGGGACAGGGACTAATCAGCCCCAGCATTTT. It translates to CAISDGTGTNQPQHF.

This clonotype appeared a few times. The gene calls are TRBV18 and TRBJ2-1; 7 bases align to TRBD1. Trimming cost V 11 bases and J 4 bases; bases outside gene matches: 8. CDR1 is KGHSH, CDR2 LQKENI, per germline. The CDR3 extends over 13 amino acids. CDR3 region: CAAGSTGYNEQFF. The CDR3 DNA is TGTGCCGCGGGTTCGACAGGGTACAATGAGCAGTTCTTC. Looking up the rest from reference TRBV18 and TRBJ2-1 gives the full variable domain: NAGVMQNPRHLVRRRGQEARLRCSPMKGHSHVYWYRQLPEEGLKFMVYLQKENIIDESGMPKERFSAEFPKEGPSILRIQQVVRGDSAAYFCAAGSTGYNEQFFGPGTRLTVL.

The chain carries TRBV5-1 and TRBJ2-3; D not resolved. The CDR3 length is 15 residues. CDR1 and CDR2 from the germline V gene are SGHRS and YFSETQ. V was pared by 4 bases and J by 0 bases, with 12 bases between. CDR3 loop: CASSGVGLSTDTQYF. The CDR3 DNA is TGCGCCAGCAGCGGGGTAGGCCTTAGCACAGATACGCAGTATTTT.

The CDR3 reads CASRSGTSGVTSTDTQYF. The CDR3 DNA reads as TGCGCCAGCAGATCCGGGACTAGCGGGGTTACTAGCACAGATACGCAGTATTTT. The chain couples TRBV10-2 to TRBJ2-3, with TRBD2 matching over 13 bases. Germline loops: CDR1 WSHSY, CDR2 SAAADI. CDR3 length: 18 amino acids. The V gene end was trimmed by 6 bases and the J gene end by 0 bases; junction bases not matched to a gene: 9.

This clonotype was counted many times. The CDR3: CSAWATSGSYEQYF. The CDR3 bases are TGCAGTGCTTGGGCGACTAGCGGGAGCTACGAGCAGTACTTC. The chain employs TRBV20-1 and TRBJ2-7, with 12 bases that match TRBD2. CDR3 length: 14 amino acids. Trimming at V came to 5 bases and at J to 3 bases, leaving 5 bases not matched to a gene. Germline loops: CDR1 DFQATT, CDR2 SNEGSKA (reference sequence).

There are many counts of this clonotype. CDR3 in amino acids: CASRLAGGLTDTQYF. As DNA, the CDR3 is TGTGCCAGCAGGCTAGCGGGAGGGCTGACAGATACGCAGTATTTT. J is TRBJ2-3 and V is TRBV28; TRBD2 matches 12 bases. The ends lost 6 bases at V and 3 bases at J; junction bases unmatched: 4. Looked up from germline, CDR1 is MDHEN and CDR2 is SYDVKM. The CDR3 is 15 amino acids.

V is TRBV10-3 and J is TRBJ2-7, with 12 bases lining up with TRBD2. This CDR3 has 15 amino acids. CDR1 is ENHRY, CDR2 SYGVKD, per germline. V gave up 4 bases and J gave up 3 bases; unmatched junction bases: 4. The CDR3 sequence is CAISVRTSGNYEQYF. In DNA, the CDR3 is TGTGCCATCAGTGTTAGGACTAGCGGGAACTACGAGCAGTACTTC.

This rearrangement joins TRBV5-6 to TRBJ1-2; TRBD1 agrees at 7 bases. With 8 bases clipped from V and 5 bases from J, the junction kept 9 bases outside the gene matches. The germline V gene has CDR1 SGHDT and CDR2 YYEEEE. The CDR3 is made up of 13 amino acids. Here the CDR3 DNA reads TGTGCCAGTCACAACAGGGGCGGGTATGGCTACACCTTC. Its translation is CASHNRGGYGYTF.

This clonotype was detected only a few times. The gene calls are TRBV5-1 and TRBJ2-5; D remains unclear. The V end lost 5 bases, the J end lost 3 bases, and 5 bases lay between the germline ends. This CDR3 comprises 11 residues. Germline-derived CDR1 and CDR2 are SGHRS and YFSETQ. CDR3 coding DNA: TGCGCCAGCAGTCGTGAAGAGACCCAGTACTTC. Translation: CASSREETQYF.

This clonotype was recorded many times. J is TRBJ2-1 and V is TRBV3-1; no clear D gene. CDR1 LGHDT and CDR2 YNNKEL come from the germline V gene (reference sequence). Trimming cost V 4 bases and J 10 bases, with 20 bases left between them. The CDR3 has 15 residues. The CDR3 DNA sequence: TGTGCCAGCAGCCTCGCTACCGGTTTCTCGTTCGAGCAGTTCTTC. Residues: CASSLATGFSFEQFF.

The table lists this clonotype with a few counts. This chain links TRBV14 with TRBJ2-1; tentative D call: TRBD2 (6 bases). Germline V gives CDR1 SGHDN, CDR2 FVKESK. The germline V and J ends were trimmed by 0 bases and 2 bases, with 8 bases remaining between them. This CDR3 spans 15 amino acids. In nucleotides, the CDR3 is TGTGCCAGCAGCCAAGATTCGGGGGCCTACAATGAGCAGTTCTTC. Translation: CASSQDSGAYNEQFF.

This clonotype was picked up many times. The chain couples TRBV4-3 to TRBJ2-1; D might be TRBD2 (5 bases). CDR3 length: 15 amino acids. CDR1 and CDR2 (germline): LGHNA, YSLEER. V dropped 1 base and J dropped 8 bases, with 15 bases sitting between them. The CDR3 protein is CASSQGLASVHEQFF. The CDR3 DNA reads as TGCGCCAGCAGCCAAGGCCTAGCTTCTGTCCATGAGCAGTTCTTC.

This chain joins TRBV7-9 and TRBJ2-4, with TRBD2 matching 8 bases. The CDR3 sequence is 15 residues long. Trimming cost V 8 bases and J 0 bases; bases outside gene matches: 6. Germline loops: CDR1 SEHNR, CDR2 FQNEAQ (reference sequence). This CDR3 is CASREAGGAKNIQYF. CDR3 nucleotide sequence: TGTGCCAGCCGCGAGGCGGGGGGAGCCAAAAACATTCAGTACTTC. Filled out from reference TRBV7-9 and TRBJ2-4, the complete variable domain reads DTGVSQNPRHKITKRGQNVTFRCDPISEHNRLYWYRQTLGQGPEFLTYFQNEAQLEKSRLLSDRFSAERPKGSFSTLEIQRTEQGDSAMYLCASREAGGAKNIQYFGAGTRLSVL.

V is TRBV11-2 and J is TRBJ2-5; unclear D gene. The germline V gene encodes CDR1 SGHAT and CDR2 FQNNGV. The germline V and J ends were trimmed by 0 bases and 1 base, with 12 bases remaining between them. The CDR3 has 16 residues. CDR3 amino acids: CASSLDDGRTQETQYF. Here the CDR3 DNA reads TGTGCCAGCAGCTTAGATGACGGAAGGACCCAAGAGACCCAGTACTTC.

Concerning this clonotype: This could be a read error, since a much larger clone is one nucleotide away. V usage is TRBV20-1 and J usage is TRBJ2-5; D could derive from TRBD1 or TRBD2 (5 bases each). The V gene's germline CDR1 is DFQATT and CDR2 SNEGSKA (reference sequence). CDR3 length equals 14 residues. DNA for the CDR3: TGCAGTGCTAGCAGAAATCTGGGGGAAGAGACCAAGTACTTC. Amino acids: CSASRNLGEETKYF.

This clonotype has just a few counts. The chain links TRBV6-2 or TRBV6-3 to TRBJ2-1; 7 nucleotides match TRBD1. This CDR3 contains 15 residues. V shed 8 bases, J shed 8 bases, and the junction held 15 bases outside the gene matches. Germline V lookup: CDR1 MNHEY, CDR2 SVGEGT. The CDR3 region is CASCTGQAPNDEQFF. CDR3 nucleotide sequence: TGTGCCAGCTGTACCGGACAGGCCCCCAATGATGAGCAGTTCTTC.